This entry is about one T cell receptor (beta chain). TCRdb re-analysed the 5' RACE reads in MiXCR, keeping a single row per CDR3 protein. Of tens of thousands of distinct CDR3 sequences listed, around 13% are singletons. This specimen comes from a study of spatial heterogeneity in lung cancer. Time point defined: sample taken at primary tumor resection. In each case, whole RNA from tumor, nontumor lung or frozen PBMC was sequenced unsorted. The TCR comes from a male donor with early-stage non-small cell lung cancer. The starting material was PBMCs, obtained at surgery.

The chain's CDR3 is CASTDPQQGREQYF. CDR3 in DNA: TGTGCCAGCACCGACCCCCAACAGGGTAGGGAGCAGTACTTC. V usage is TRBV6-5 and J usage is TRBJ2-7; D is perhaps TRBD1 (6 bases). V dropped 7 bases and J dropped 7 bases, with 20 bases sitting between them. The CDR3 is made up of 14 amino acids. Per germline, CDR1 MNHEY and CDR2 SVGAGI.